The 23 T cell receptor beta chains below all came from one sample that was sequenced in a study of CD8 T cells in ankylosing spondylitis. TCRdb re-called the 5' RACE reads with MiXCR, one entry per CDR3 protein. This sample has more than 250,000 distinct CDR3 sequences, with approximately 10% found just once. The material sequenced was blood, either unsorted or a sorted T cell fraction (not recorded which). Every receptor here comes from a female donor with ankylosing spondylitis or in good health (not recorded which).

The chain uses TRBV20-1 and TRBJ1-1; 9 bases fit TRBD1. CDR1 and CDR2 (germline): DFQATT, SNEGSKA (reference sequence). The CDR3 runs 14 residues. Trimming removed 3 bases from V and 4 bases from J; junction bases left unmatched: 6. DNA of the CDR3: TGCAGTGCTAGGGACGACAGGGGGGGCACTGAAGCTTTCTTT. It is translated as CSARDDRGGTEAFF.

This clonotype was picked up many times. V is TRBV20-1 and J is TRBJ2-3; 12 bases map to TRBD2. CDR3 size: 14 residues. The J segment lost 6 bases and the V segment lost 2 bases, leaving 3 bases of the junction unmatched. Germline loops: CDR1 DFQATT, CDR2 SNEGSKA (reference sequence). CDR3 sequence: CSARLAGGVDTQYF. The CDR3 nucleotides are TGCAGTGCTAGACTAGCGGGAGGGGTGGATACGCAGTATTTT.

This clonotype was seen ten or more times. V usage is TRBV6-2 or TRBV6-3 and J usage is TRBJ2-3, with a weak D call TRBD1 (5 bases). The V gene lost 4 bases and the J gene lost 4 bases, with 9 bases spanning the gap. Germline V gene data show CDR1 as MNHEY and CDR2 as SVGEGT. CDR3 size: 13 residues. The CDR3 reads CASSFSGSDTQYF. The CDR3 bases are TGTGCCAGCAGTTTTTCAGGGTCAGATACGCAGTATTTT.

This clonotype was picked up many times. The chain couples TRBV7-9 to TRBJ2-5; a possible D gene is TRBD2 (5 bases). Trimming shortened V by 4 bases and J by 5 bases, and 11 bases separated the two germline ends. This CDR3 is built from 13 residues. Germline lookup yields CDR1 SEHNR and CDR2 FQNEAQ (reference sequence). CDR3: CASSSLARETQYF. CDR3 coding DNA: TGTGCCAGCAGCTCGCTAGCCCGGGAGACCCAGTACTTC.

The table lists this clonotype with many counts. The genes are TRBV5-1 and TRBJ2-2; 12 nucleotides line up with TRBD2. CDR1 SGHRS and CDR2 YFSETQ come from the germline V gene. The ends lost 4 bases at V and 8 bases at J; junction bases unmatched: 6. The CDR3 has 15 amino acids. This CDR3 reads CASSVGLAGFGELFF. The CDR3, as DNA: TGCGCCAGCAGCGTTGGACTAGCGGGGTTTGGGGAGCTGTTTTTT.

This clonotype was counted many times. This chain connects TRBV5-1 to TRBJ2-3; D tentatively reads TRBD1 or TRBD2 (6 bases each). Trimming took 2 bases from V and 1 from J, leaving 14 bases between them. Germline V lookup: CDR1 SGHRS, CDR2 YFSETQ. This CDR3 has 16 amino acids. The CDR3 sequence is CASSLFAGEGTDTQYF. DNA for the CDR3: TGCGCCAGCAGCTTATTTGCAGGGGAGGGCACAGATACGCAGTATTTT.

The rearrangement uses TRBV12-3 or TRBV12-4 and TRBJ1-1, with a weak D call TRBD1 (6 bases). Trimming removed 4 bases at V and 4 bases at J, with 16 bases between. The CDR3 is 15 residues long. For the CDR3, the DNA is TGTGCCAGCAGTTCCCAAGGGGGGCTGGGCACTGAAGCTTTCTTT. Translation gives CASSSQGGLGTEAFF.

Only a few counts were recorded for this clonotype. The gene calls are TRBV11-2 and TRBJ2-3; 7 bases are shared with TRBD1. The CDR3 is 18 residues long. The V and J ends lost 2 bases and 0 bases, in that order; junction bases with no gene match: 11. Germline V gene lookup returns CDR1 SGHAT and CDR2 FQNNGV. The CDR3 is CASSLPHETGTSTDTQYF. DNA for the CDR3: TGTGCCAGCAGCTTACCCCATGAGACAGGGACAAGCACAGATACGCAGTATTTT.

This clonotype was observed at least ten times. The chain combines TRBV7-3 with TRBJ1-1; D might be TRBD1 (5 bases). The CDR3 totals 15 residues. The germline gives CDR1 SGHTA, CDR2 FQGTGA. Trimming left V 5 bases short and J 0 bases short, with 13 bases between. The CDR3 DNA follows: TGTGCCAGCAGCCGGACGGGACTGATGAACACTGAAGCTTTCTTT. Amino acids: CASSRTGLMNTEAFF.

This clonotype was picked up many times. This sequence joins TRBV20-1 and TRBJ2-3; 12 bases match TRBD2. The junction had 4 bases not matched to a gene; V was cut back by 0 bases and J by 6 bases. The CDR3 sequence is 15 residues long. CDR1 is DFQATT, CDR2 SNEGSKA, per germline (reference sequence). CDR3 coding DNA: TGCAGTGCTAGAGAGACTAGCGGGGGATGGGATACGCAGTATTTT. This sequence encodes CSARETSGGWDTQYF.

The chain combines TRBV6-2 or TRBV6-3 with TRBJ1-1, with 9 positions matching TRBD1. V was clipped by 6 bases and J by 10 bases; unmatched bases: 3. Germline-derived CDR1 and CDR2 are MNHEY and SVGEGT. This CDR3 region has 11 residues. Written as DNA, the CDR3 is TGTGCCAGCAGCTCGGGACAGGGAGCTTTCTTT. Protein sequence: CASSSGQGAFF.

This clonotype was seen at least ten times. The chain uses TRBV10-1 and TRBJ2-2; TRBD1 might be the D (6 bases). The CDR3 runs 16 residues. The V end lost 5 bases, the J end lost 0 bases, and 13 bases lay between the germline ends. CDR1 and CDR2 from the germline V gene are WNHNN and SYGVQD (reference sequence). The CDR3 here is CASSKYRDPNTGELFF. The CDR3 DNA follows: TGCGCCAGCAGTAAATACAGGGACCCGAACACCGGGGAGCTGTTTTTT.

V gene TRBV11-3 combines with J gene TRBJ2-1; 8 bases are a match to TRBD2. J gave up 5 bases and V 3 bases, and 3 bases lay outside the gene matches. Germline CDR1 is SGHNT and CDR2 is YENEEA. CDR3 size: 14 residues. CDR3 sequence (DNA): TGTGCCAGCAGCTTTGGGCGGGAGGACAATGAGCAGTTCTTC. Protein sequence: CASSFGREDNEQFF.

This clonotype was seen ten or more times. The rearrangement links TRBV4-3 to TRBJ2-2, with 7 positions matching TRBD1. V was pared by 1 base and J by 4 bases, with 6 bases of the junction left unmatched. Germline-derived CDR1 and CDR2 are LGHNA and YSLEER. This CDR3 comprises 16 residues. The CDR3 sequence is CASSQGTGVGTGELFF. The CDR3 DNA sequence: TGCGCCAGCAGCCAAGGTACAGGGGTGGGCACCGGGGAGCTGTTTTTT.

The CDR3 here is CSAARLAGAFGELFF. The CDR3 DNA reads TGCAGTGCTGCCCGACTAGCGGGAGCATTTGGGGAGCTGTTTTTT. The chain joins TRBV20-1 to TRBJ2-2; the match to TRBD2 covers 12 bases. The CDR3 extends over 15 amino acids. The germline V gene has CDR1 DFQATT and CDR2 SNEGSKA (reference sequence). V lost 5 bases, J lost 8 bases, and 9 bases stayed unmatched.

This clonotype was found a few times. CDR3 DNA: TGTGCCAGCAGTTCCACCTACAATGAGCAGTTCTTC. Protein sequence: CASSSTYNEQFF. This sequence joins TRBV6-5 and TRBJ2-1, with D hard to call. The V end was cut by 4 bases, the J end by 2 bases, with 3 bases between. The CDR3 is 12 amino acids. Germline V lookup: CDR1 MNHEY, CDR2 SVGAGI.

This clonotype came up many times. The gene calls are TRBV7-9 and TRBJ2-1; the D gene is possibly TRBD2 (7 bases). The length of the CDR3 is 16 residues. Deletions cut 5 bases from V and 5 bases from J, with 19 bases between. Germline CDR1 is SEHNR and CDR2 is FQNEAQ (reference sequence). The CDR3, as DNA: TGTGCCAGCAGCAGAACAGGGAGGGGAAACAACAATGAGCAGTTCTTC. It specifies CASSRTGRGNNNEQFF.

In this sample, this clonotype turned up many times. This chain connects TRBV6-1 to TRBJ2-7; 9 bases are shared with TRBD2. The junction had 5 bases not matched to a gene; V was cut back by 6 bases and J by 2 bases. Germline V lookup: CDR1 MNHNS, CDR2 SASEGT. This CDR3 has 14 amino acids. CDR3 DNA sequence: TGTGCCAGCAGGAGGACTAGCGAAGCCTACGAGCAGTACTTC. Protein product: CASRRTSEAYEQYF.

The rearrangement joins TRBV3-1 to TRBJ2-3; TRBD2 agrees at 9 bases. Trimming at V came to 1 base and at J to 5 bases, leaving 4 bases not matched to a gene. The length of the CDR3 is 15 residues. Germline CDR1 is LGHDT and CDR2 is YNNKEL (reference sequence). CDR3 bases: TGTGCCAGCAGCCAAGTCGTTAGCGGGAGAGATACGCAGTATTTT. It encodes CASSQVVSGRDTQYF.

V is TRBV5-1 and J is TRBJ1-1; no reliable D call. Germline V gives CDR1 SGHRS, CDR2 YFSETQ. V was pared by 4 bases and J by 7 bases, with 17 bases between. The CDR3 has 14 residues. This CDR3 reads CASSPLGRSGEAFF. The CDR3, as DNA: TGCGCCAGCAGCCCCCTAGGGAGGTCGGGTGAAGCTTTCTTT.

At least ten counts were recorded for this clonotype. This rearrangement joins TRBV7-2 to TRBJ2-1; 9 nucleotides match TRBD2. V lost 2 bases, J lost 0 bases, and 5 bases stayed unmatched. Germline V gives CDR1 SGHTA, CDR2 FQGNSA. The CDR3 is 17 amino acids. CDR3 DNA sequence: TGTGCCAGCAGCTTATTTCATAGCGGGAGCTCCTACAATGAGCAGTTCTTC. As protein: CASSLFHSGSSYNEQFF. The full variable domain, its missing parts supplied by reference TRBV7-2 and TRBJ2-1, is GAGVSQSPSNKVTEKGKDVELRCDPISGHTALYWYRQSLGQGLEFLIYFQGNSAPDKSGLPSDRFSAERTGGSVSTLTIQRTQQEDSAVYLCASSLFHSGSSYNEQFFGPGTRLTVL.

This clonotype was detected only a few times. This chain joins TRBV20-1 and TRBJ1-3; a weak D match, TRBD1 (5 bases). The V end was cut by 6 bases, the J end by 6 bases, with 15 bases between. The CDR3 extends over 13 amino acids. CDR1 DFQATT and CDR2 SNEGSKA come from the germline V gene (reference sequence). CDR3 loop: CSAARGLSNTIYF. Here the CDR3 DNA reads TGCAGTGCAGCCCGGGGACTATCAAACACCATATATTTT.

In its sample, this clonotype was seen many times. The chain is built from TRBV7-9 and TRBJ1-3; the D is unclear. Trimming removed 2 bases at V and 4 bases at J, with 3 bases between. CDR3 length equals 12 residues. CDR1 and CDR2 (germline): SEHNR, FQNEAQ (reference sequence). This CDR3 reads CASSLSGNTIYF. The CDR3 region has the DNA TGTGCCAGCAGCTTAAGCGGAAACACCATATATTTT. The full variable domain, with the rest looked up from reference TRBV7-9 and TRBJ1-3, is DTGVSQNPRHKITKRGQNVTFRCDPISEHNRLYWYRQTLGQGPEFLTYFQNEAQLEKSRLLSDRFSAERPKGSFSTLEIQRTEQGDSAMYLCASSLSGNTIYFGEGSWLTVV.